This T cell receptor (beta chain) was identified during a study of blood T cell repertoires in COVID-19. Study-wide context: Both acute and convalescent COVID-19 samples were obtained from the United States, Italy and Spain. PBMCs, B-cell-depleted T cells, or T cells provided the cDNA or gDNA that made up the material.

It was during active infection that Seattle patients were enrolled and then longitudinally followed. The V end lost 4 bases, the J end lost 3 bases, and 12 bases lay between the germline ends. The CDR3 is made up of 15 amino acids. Germline values: CDR1 MDHEN, CDR2 SYDVKM. In the source study's methods: Scientists estimated how many nucleated cells there were by amplifying reference gene primers. This table comes from immunoSEQ multiplex PCR, and its TCRdb copy is limited to in-frame clones, with some not included. V and J calls plus clone size are reproduced from that table; the DNA served to infer D and trimming. Of 100,000 to 150,000 clones in the sample, 80% to 95% were seen once.

This chain joins TRBV28 and TRBJ1-4; tentative D call: TRBD1 (6 bases). The source is a man over 45 with COVID-19, enrolled during active disease. The sequencing sample was made of peripheral blood. The CDR3 here is CASSSRQVANEKLFF. The CDR3 DNA follows: TGTGCCAGCAGTTCCCGACAGGTAGCTAATGAAAAACTGTTTTTT. Together with reference TRBV28 and TRBJ1-4, the CDR3 gives the full variable domain: DVKVTQSSRYLVKRTGEKVFLECVQDMDHENMFWYRQDPGLGLRLIYFSYDVKMKEKGDIPEGYSVSREKKERFSLILESASTNQTSMYLCASSSRQVANEKLFFGSGTQLSVL.